This TCR beta chain was observed in a study of T-cell memory formation after mild COVID-19. MiXCR, run by TCRdb on the 5' RACE reads, gives a single entry per CDR3 protein. The sample comprises approximately 300,000 distinct CDR3 sequences, around 19% of which are singletons, and 21% rests with the top ten. Points from the study as a whole: Clones that shrank (day 15 to 85) were balanced CD4/CD8, whereas later expanders leaned CD4+.

Germline values: CDR1 SGHTA, CDR2 FQGNSA. The V gene lost 6 bases and the J gene lost 4 bases, with 11 bases spanning the gap. The CDR3 contains 13 residues. As regards this clonotype: No antigen is known for it.

This rearrangement joins TRBV7-2 to TRBJ2-3; maybe TRBD1 (5 bases). The clonotype originates from a man aged 18 to 29 who had mild COVID-19 (a few samples of this study predate the infection). Cell type and time point are not known. Material: PBMCs or a T cell subset sorted from them (not recorded which). CDR3 DNA: TGTGCCAGCAGTCTTTGGGGCTCAGATACGCAGTATTTT. The encoded protein is CASSLWGSDTQYF. The full variable domain, in which reference TRBV7-2 and TRBJ2-3 provide the parts outside the CDR3, is GAGVSQSPSNKVTEKGKDVELRCDPISGHTALYWYRQSLGQGLEFLIYFQGNSAPDKSGLPSDRFSAERTGGSVSTLTIQRTQQEDSAVYLCASSLWGSDTQYFGPGTRLTVL.